This T cell receptor beta chain was sequenced in a study of cytomegalovirus exposure and HLA in healthy donors. About the research overall: Earlier work reported about 110 million unique TCR beta sequences from 180 million or so T cells.

Use of 60 Vbeta and 13 Jbeta primers characterized the PCR. Produced via immunoSEQ multiplex PCR; TCRdb's table is partial and in-frame only. Of 130,000 or so clones listed, around 83% were seen once; the top ten hold about 2.7%. Those who donated were healthy bone marrow donors. Germline CDR1 is SGHRS and CDR2 is YFSETQ. The CDR3 totals 15 residues. V was shortened by 9 bases and J by 4 bases, with 22 bases between the two germline ends. This sequence was found in a woman under 30 in good health and CMV-seropositive. The chain is built from TRBV5-1 and TRBJ2-5; the D is unclear. The sample taken for sequencing was PBMCs. In nucleotides, the CDR3 is TGCGCCACCCAAGGAGAAGGTCATTCGTTAGAGACCCAGTACTTC. This encodes CATQGEGHSLETQYF.